The 15 T cell receptor beta chains given below trace back to one sample, sequenced in a study of identical twins. TCRdb ran MiXCR on the 5' RACE reads and lists one entry per CDR3 protein. The sample shows 450,000 or so distinct CDR3 sequences, 14% of them seen only once. These data are also associated with another study on yellow fever vaccine responses in identical twins.

Sequenced sample: CD4+ T cells sorted from blood. All receptors derive from a woman aged 18-29 years in good health.

The V gene is TRBV4-2, the J gene TRBJ2-4; possibly TRBD2 for D (7 bases). The CDR3 has 17 amino acids. Trimming stripped 0 bases from V and 1 base from J, with 13 bases between. CDR1 is LGHNA, CDR2 YNFKEQ, per germline. DNA for the CDR3: TGTGCCAGCAGCCAAGAGTCGGGGGGCGGTGCCAAAAACATTCAGTACTTC. Amino acid sequence: CASSQESGGGAKNIQYF.

The rearrangement uses TRBV7-9 and TRBJ2-5; D perhaps matches TRBD1 (5 bases). The CDR3 spans 15 residues. Trimming shortened V by 5 bases and J by 5 bases, and 18 bases separated the two germline ends. Per the germline V gene, CDR1 is SEHNR and CDR2 is FQNEAQ (reference sequence). The CDR3 sequence: CASSNTRTSLETQYF. DNA for the CDR3: TGTGCCAGCAGCAACACCCGGACATCCTTGGAGACCCAGTACTTC.

This clonotype was seen only a few times. The chain links TRBV5-1 to TRBJ2-2, with TRBD2 matching over 9 bases. The CDR3 covers 16 residues. Germline assignment: CDR1 SGHRS and CDR2 YFSETQ. The V segment lost 3 bases and the J segment 1 base; nucleotides outside the gene matches: 4. The CDR3 reads CASSSNSGGNTGELFF. CDR3 sequence (DNA): TGCGCCAGCAGCTCCAATAGCGGGGGGAACACCGGGGAGCTGTTTTTT.

The V and J genes are TRBV6-2 or TRBV6-3 and TRBJ1-2; 7 bases align to TRBD1. This CDR3 comprises 14 residues. CDR1 is MNHEY and CDR2 is SVGEGT in the germline V gene. The V segment lost 6 bases and the J segment 4 bases; nucleotides outside the gene matches: 8. The CDR3 here is CASSDKGASYGYTF. The CDR3, as DNA: TGTGCCAGCAGCGACAAGGGGGCGAGCTATGGCTACACCTTC.

The V call is TRBV20-1, the J call TRBJ2-1; 10 bases match TRBD1. The V and J ends lost 5 bases and 5 bases, in that order; junction bases with no gene match: 3. Germline V gene sequence: CDR1 DFQATT, CDR2 SNEGSKA (reference sequence). CDR3 length: 13 residues. The CDR3 bases are TGCAGTGCTTCGGACAGGGGGGACAATGAGCAGTTCTTC. This sequence encodes CSASDRGDNEQFF.

The genes are TRBV5-1 and TRBJ2-3, with no clear D. Germline CDR1 is SGHRS and CDR2 is YFSETQ. CDR3 length: 15 amino acids. V was shortened by 3 bases and J by 0 bases, with 11 bases between the two germline ends. CDR3 DNA sequence: TGCGCCAGCAGCTACGACACCCCAAGCACAGATACGCAGTATTTT. It encodes CASSYDTPSTDTQYF.

The rearrangement uses TRBV5-1 and TRBJ2-5; TRBD1 matches 9 bases. This CDR3 is 15 amino acids long. Germline values: CDR1 SGHRS, CDR2 YFSETQ. The junction had 9 bases not matched to a gene; V was cut back by 5 bases and J by 4 bases. The chain's CDR3 is CASRRTGETRETQYF. DNA for the CDR3: TGCGCCAGCAGAAGGACAGGGGAAACGAGAGAGACCCAGTACTTC. Based on the CDR3 plus reference TRBV5-1 and TRBJ2-5, the full variable domain is KAGVTQTPRYLIKTRGQQVTLSCSPISGHRSVSWYQQTPGQGLQFLFEYFSETQRNKGNFPGRFSGRQFSNSRSEMNVSTLELGDSALYLCASRRTGETRETQYFGPGTRLLVL.

The chain couples TRBV6-1 to TRBJ2-2, with D possibly TRBD1 on 6 matching bases. V was cut by 2 bases and J by 6 bases, with 10 bases left in between. Germline V lookup: CDR1 MNHNS, CDR2 SASEGT. CDR3 length: 14 amino acids. The CDR3 nucleotides are TGTGCCAGCAGTGAATTCAGGGGAGCCGGGGAGCTGTTTTTT. It translates to CASSEFRGAGELFF.

This clonotype was picked up a small number of times. This chain joins TRBV25-1 and TRBJ2-5; 9 bases line up with TRBD1. The CDR3 has 15 residues. Losses at the gene ends were 4 bases for V and 5 bases for J; bases not matched to a gene: 8. Germline values: CDR1 MGHDK, CDR2 SYGVNS. Written as DNA, the CDR3 is TGTGCCAGCAGTGCCCGGGACAGGGAAGCGGAGACCCAGTACTTC. It is translated as CASSARDREAETQYF.

This sequence joins TRBV6-2 or TRBV6-3 and TRBJ2-7; D uncertain. This CDR3 spans 14 amino acids. Germline values: CDR1 MNHEY, CDR2 SVGEGT. Trimming cost V 5 bases and J 1 base, with 12 bases left between them. The CDR3 loop reads CASSNTGSSYEQYF. The CDR3 DNA follows: TGTGCCAGCAGTAACACCGGGTCTTCCTACGAGCAGTACTTC.

The CDR3 protein is CASSFSSGRAVGRSEQFF. The CDR3 DNA reads TGCGCCAGCAGCTTCTCTAGCGGGAGGGCCGTTGGTCGTAGTGAGCAGTTCTTC. The chain combines TRBV5-1 with TRBJ2-1; 12 positions match TRBD2. Trimming removed 2 bases from V and 9 bases from J; junction bases left unmatched: 15. The CDR3 covers 18 residues. Germline V gene data show CDR1 as SGHRS and CDR2 as YFSETQ.

V is TRBV28 and J is TRBJ2-7, with TRBD1 matching 10 bases. Losses at the gene ends were 5 bases for V and 7 bases for J; bases not matched to a gene: 20. The CDR3 contains 18 residues. The germline V gene has CDR1 MDHEN and CDR2 SYDVKM. The CDR3 protein is CASSPNSWGTGESGEQYF. For the CDR3, the DNA is TGTGCCAGCAGTCCCAACTCATGGGGGACAGGGGAGTCGGGGGAGCAGTACTTC. The full variable domain, in which reference TRBV28 and TRBJ2-7 provide the parts outside the CDR3, is DVKVTQSSRYLVKRTGEKVFLECVQDMDHENMFWYRQDPGLGLRLIYFSYDVKMKEKGDIPEGYSVSREKKERFSLILESASTNQTSMYLCASSPNSWGTGESGEQYFGPGTRLTVT.

The chain joins TRBV4-1 to TRBJ2-1; D remains ambiguous. Looked up from germline, CDR1 is MGHRA and CDR2 is YSYEKL. Trimming cost V 4 bases and J 0 bases, with 7 bases left between them. The CDR3 has 14 residues. For the CDR3, the DNA is TGCGCCAGCAGCCCCCTCTTCTCCTACAATGAGCAGTTCTTC. Protein product: CASSPLFSYNEQFF.

This clonotype has a handful of counts. The chain employs TRBV10-3 and TRBJ2-7; possibly TRBD1 for D (5 bases). Germline V gene data show CDR1 as ENHRY and CDR2 as SYGVKD. The CDR3 is 17 amino acids. The ends were cut back, 3 bases at V and 0 bases at J, with 18 bases in the middle. CDR3 DNA sequence: TGTGCCATCAGTGATTTCGCCACGAAGGACAACTCCTACGAGCAGTACTTC. As protein: CAISDFATKDNSYEQYF.

The table lists this clonotype with many counts. J is TRBJ2-5 and V is TRBV7-2, with 9 positions matching TRBD1. Losses at the gene ends were 4 bases for V and 4 bases for J; bases not matched to a gene: 4. The length of the CDR3 is 14 residues. CDR1 SGHTA and CDR2 FQGNSA come from the germline V gene. CDR3 in DNA: TGTGCCAGCAGCTCATACAGGGGGCGAGAGACCCAGTACTTC. Translating it yields CASSSYRGRETQYF.